Each of the 11 T cell receptor beta chains below was sequenced from the same sample in a study of blood T cells in healthy people across ages. A sample-barcoded 5' primer and a J-beta primer mix were used in a second PCR of about 7 to 12 cycles. TCRdb processed the 5' RACE reads anew with MiXCR; each CDR3 protein has one entry. The sample holds about 1.6 million distinct CDR3 sequences; 30% to 40% are singletons and the top ten take about 11%. Sequenced sample: blood. The receptors were gathered from a woman in her 30s in good health.

This clonotype turned up a few times. This rearrangement joins TRBV5-1 to TRBJ2-3; possible D gene TRBD1, 6 bases. Germline CDR1 and CDR2: SGHRS and YFSETQ. CDR3 length equals 15 residues. The V and J ends lost 1 base and 5 bases respectively, with 14 bases between them. The CDR3 DNA reads TGCGCCAGCAGCTTGAGGACAGCGAGAGGAGATACGCAGTATTTT. Protein: CASSLRTARGDTQYF.

The chain carries TRBV13 and TRBJ2-1, with TRBD2 matching over 14 bases. V lost 6 bases and J lost 7; bases outside the gene matches: 5. Germline V CDR1 and CDR2: PRHDT, FYEKMQ (reference sequence). The CDR3 is 15 residues long. In DNA form, the CDR3 reads TGTGCCAGCAGACGACTAGCGGGGGGGCTGAATGAGCAGTTCTTC. Protein sequence: CASRRLAGGLNEQFF.

This clonotype was found a few times. The chain joins TRBV7-2 to TRBJ2-1; a possible D gene is TRBD2 (7 bases). Germline V lookup: CDR1 SGHTA, CDR2 FQGNSA. V lost 5 bases and J 5 bases, leaving 19 bases between the germline ends. This CDR3 contains 16 residues. This chain's CDR3 is CASSPRGGEVHNEQFF. Here the CDR3 DNA reads TGTGCCAGCAGCCCAAGGGGGGGCGAGGTTCACAATGAGCAGTTCTTC.

The sample holds a few counts of this clonotype. The J gene is TRBJ2-7, the V gene TRBV2; possible D gene TRBD1, 8 bases. V gave up 8 bases and J gave up 4 bases, with 18 bases separating them. This CDR3 has 14 residues. Germline values: CDR1 SNHLY, CDR2 FYNNEI. The CDR3 nucleotides are TGTGCCAGCGGGGGGGACAGGTTTAATTACGAGCAGTACTTC. Its translation is CASGGDRFNYEQYF. The full variable domain, with the rest looked up from reference TRBV2 and TRBJ2-7, is EPEVTQTPSHQVTQMGQEVILRCVPISNHLYFYWYRQILGQKVEFLVSFYNNEISEKSEIFDDQFSVERPDGSNFTLKIRSTKLEDSAMYFCASGGDRFNYEQYFGPGTRLTVT.

In nucleotides, the CDR3 is TGTGCCAGCAGCGGGGAAACAGGGAAAAGCTACACCTTC. This encodes CASSGETGKSYTF. V is TRBV6-1 and J is TRBJ1-2; TRBD1 might be the D (6 bases). This CDR3 region has 13 residues. The germline V and J ends were trimmed by 6 bases and 9 bases, with 17 bases remaining between them. Germline V CDR1 and CDR2: MNHNS, SASEGT.

In this sample, this clonotype turned up a few times. The rearrangement joins TRBV28 to TRBJ1-6; D unresolved. The CDR3 runs 16 residues. Trimming took 2 bases from V and 9 from J, leaving 17 bases between them. Germline lookup yields CDR1 MDHEN and CDR2 SYDVKM. This chain's CDR3 is CASSLLKTAHGSPLHF. The DNA of the CDR3 is TGTGCCAGCAGTTTACTTAAGACCGCGCATGGTTCACCCCTCCACTTT. Combining the CDR3 with reference TRBV28 and TRBJ1-6 gives the whole variable domain DVKVTQSSRYLVKRTGEKVFLECVQDMDHENMFWYRQDPGLGLRLIYFSYDVKMKEKGDIPEGYSVSREKKERFSLILESASTNQTSMYLCASSLLKTAHGSPLHFGNGTRLTVT.

This clonotype was observed a handful of times. The chain recombines TRBV25-1 with TRBJ1-6, with 7 bases that match TRBD1. Per germline, CDR1 MGHDK and CDR2 SYGVNS. This CDR3 region has 15 residues. V lost 7 bases and J lost 3; bases outside the gene matches: 6. The DNA of the CDR3 is TGTGCCAGCACCCCGGACAGGAGCTATAATTCACCCCTCCACTTT. Residues: CASTPDRSYNSPLHF.

V usage is TRBV7-6 and J usage is TRBJ1-2, with TRBD1 matching 10 bases. This CDR3 is built from 17 residues. CDR1 and CDR2 from the germline V gene are SGHVS and FNYEAQ. V lost 5 bases to trimming and J lost 5 bases; unmatched junction nucleotides: 14. As DNA, the CDR3 is TGTGCCAGCAGCCTAACAGAAGGGACAGGGGTTCGGTATGGCTACACCTTC. This codes for CASSLTEGTGVRYGYTF.

This clonotype was detected only once. This chain links TRBV28 with TRBJ2-7, with a weak D call TRBD1 (6 bases). The V and J ends lost 3 bases and 0 bases respectively, with 15 bases between them. Germline CDR1 is MDHEN and CDR2 is SYDVKM. The CDR3 contains 16 residues. This CDR3 reads CASSFSGQLPSYEQYF. The CDR3 DNA sequence: TGTGCCAGCAGTTTCTCCGGACAGCTACCCTCCTACGAGCAGTACTTC.

This clonotype showed up just a few times. The V gene is TRBV27, the J gene TRBJ2-7; D remains ambiguous. Germline-derived CDR1 and CDR2 are MNHEY and SMNVEV (reference sequence). V lost 5 bases and J 4 bases, leaving 18 bases between the germline ends. This CDR3 spans 15 amino acids. DNA of the CDR3: TGTGCCAGCAGTCGAACTTTAGCTCGGATATACGAGCAGTACTTC. Protein sequence: CASSRTLARIYEQYF.

The chain carries TRBV2 and TRBJ2-7, with D possibly being TRBD1 (5 bases). CDR1 is SNHLY and CDR2 is FYNNEI in the germline V gene. The ends were cut back, 6 bases at V and 2 bases at J, with 17 bases in the middle. This CDR3 comprises 15 residues. Written as DNA, the CDR3 is TGTGCCAGCAGCAGCCGGAGACAGCTCACCTACGAGCAGTACTTC. It specifies CASSSRRQLTYEQYF.